This TCR beta chain appears in the sequencing data of a study of blood T cell repertoires in COVID-19. Study as a whole: Acute and convalescent COVID-19 specimens originated in the United States, Italy and Spain. In each case, the material was cDNA or gDNA derived from T cells, B-cell-depleted T cells, or PBMCs.

Original handling: Amplified reference gene primers provided the basis for estimating nucleated cell counts. Only in-frame clones appear in the TCRdb table, and some are missing; sequencing was by immunoSEQ multiplex PCR. V and J calls and clone size come straight from that table; D and trimming were deduced from the DNA. The sample contains about 480,000 clones, about 88% of which appear only once. Per the germline V gene, CDR1 is GTSNPN and CDR2 is SVGIG (reference sequence). CDR3 length: 14 amino acids. Trimming removed 4 bases at V and 9 bases at J, with 19 bases between. This clone has just a few counts.

The rearrangement uses TRBV30 and TRBJ1-3; perhaps TRBD1 as D (5 bases). The clonotype originates from a young man with COVID-19, enrolled during active disease. Input material: peripheral blood. The CDR3 sequence: CAWNILGTGRTIYF. In DNA form, the CDR3 reads TGTGCCTGGAATATTCTGGGGACTGGTCGCACCATATATTTT.